A single sample is the source of the 14 T cell receptor beta chains below, sequenced in a study of beta chain features in type 1 diabetes. Study-wide findings and caveats: Type 1 diabetes patients had TCRB CDR3s that were shorter (moderately but significantly so) in all four CD4+ subsets.

Isolated RNA was reverse transcribed in full, so expressed TCRB transcripts were sequenced. Sequencing used immunoSEQ multiplex PCR; TCRdb keeps in-frame clones, though not all of them. The sample shows 250,000 or so clones, approximately 13% of them seen only once. Antigens for these TCRs are unknown. Sequencing was carried out using naive CD4+ T cells from blood. The source of these receptors is a man between 25 and 39 years old with type 1 diabetes.

This clone was picked up a small number of times. This rearrangement joins TRBV9 to TRBJ2-3; D is unresolved. Germline assignment: CDR1 SGDLS and CDR2 YYNGEE. This CDR3 spans 13 amino acids. V lost 2 bases, J lost 5 bases, and 9 bases lay in between. The CDR3 region is CASSVDSGDTQYF. The CDR3, as DNA: TGTGCCAGCAGCGTTGATTCGGGAGATACGCAGTATTTT.

This clone appeared a few times. The genes are TRBV7-2 and TRBJ1-2; 8 bases fit TRBD1. With 4 bases clipped from V and 7 bases from J, the junction kept 11 bases outside the gene matches. Germline V gene sequence: CDR1 SGHTA, CDR2 FQGNSA. The CDR3 loop spans 15 amino acids. The CDR3 coding sequence is TGTGCCAGCAGCTACTCAGGGGGCCCACCTGGTGGCTACACCTTC. Translated, it gives CASSYSGGPPGGYTF.

This sequence joins TRBV18 and TRBJ2-3, with 8 nucleotides matching TRBD1. CDR3 length equals 15 residues. The V gene end was trimmed by 0 bases and the J gene end by 5 bases; junction bases not matched to a gene: 4. CDR1 KGHSH and CDR2 LQKENI come from the germline V gene. As DNA, the CDR3 is TGTGCCAGCTCACCACCGGGACAGGCCTTAGATACGCAGTATTTT. It specifies CASSPPGQALDTQYF.

The chain recombines TRBV18 with TRBJ1-2; D is undetermined. This CDR3 is built from 16 residues. Per germline, CDR1 KGHSH and CDR2 LQKENI. V was pared by 3 bases and J by 1 base, with 15 bases between. The CDR3 reads CASSPTAASNNYGYTF. The CDR3 bases are TGTGCCAGCTCACCCACCGCGGCCTCCAATAACTATGGCTACACCTTC.

This sequence joins TRBV6-5 and TRBJ2-7; tentatively, D is TRBD2 (6 bases). CDR1 is MNHEY, CDR2 SVGAGI, per germline. With 10 bases removed from V and 5 bases from J, the gap between germline ends came to 15 bases. The CDR3 runs to 12 residues. For the CDR3, the DNA is TGTGCCACCCAAAGAAAGCGGGACGAGCAGTACTTC. Its protein is CATQRKRDEQYF.

This clone was observed a few times. J is TRBJ2-5 and V is TRBV5-4; D remains unclear. The CDR3 sequence is 13 residues long. Per the germline V gene, CDR1 is SGHNT and CDR2 is YYREEE (reference sequence). The V end lost 4 bases, the J end lost 5 bases, and 12 bases lay between the germline ends. The CDR3 nucleotides are TGTGCCAGCAGCCGGAGAGATGGGGAGACCCAGTACTTC. Protein product: CASSRRDGETQYF.

The table lists this clone with a few counts. J is TRBJ2-7 and V is TRBV2, with 7 bases identical to TRBD2. This CDR3 comprises 16 residues. The V gene's germline CDR1 is SNHLY and CDR2 FYNNEI. J lost 0 bases, V lost 1 base, and 6 bases had no gene match. The DNA for the CDR3 is TGTGCCAGCAGTGAAGGTAACGGGAGGTACTCCTACGAGCAGTACTTC. Its translation is CASSEGNGRYSYEQYF.

The CDR3 DNA reads TGTGCCAGCAGCTTCGCGGGAGGGCTAGGAGATACGCAGTATTTT. Translation: CASSFAGGLGDTQYF. V and J are TRBV5-4 and TRBJ2-3; 9 bases line up with TRBD2. CDR1 and CDR2 (germline): SGHNT, YYREEE (reference sequence). The CDR3 spans 15 residues. The junction had 6 bases not matched to a gene; V was cut back by 2 bases and J by 5 bases.

V gene TRBV7-9 combines with J gene TRBJ1-5, with D unresolved. Germline-derived CDR1 and CDR2 are SEHNR and FQNEAQ (reference sequence). The V end was cut by 1 base, the J end by 4 bases, with 5 bases between. The CDR3 loop spans 13 amino acids. The CDR3 bases are TGTGCCAGCAGCTTAGACGGGAATCAGCCCCAGCATTTT. Residues: CASSLDGNQPQHF.

This clone occurred a few times. The chain links TRBV7-9 to TRBJ1-1, with 7 bases that match TRBD1. The CDR3 has 13 amino acids. The junction had 3 bases not matched to a gene; V was cut back by 5 bases and J by 3 bases. Germline CDR1 reads SEHNR; CDR2 reads FQNEAQ (reference sequence). The CDR3 sequence: CASSRQGYTEAFF. The CDR3 coding sequence is TGTGCCAGCAGCCGACAGGGCTACACTGAAGCTTTCTTT.

The chain has TRBV11-2 and TRBJ2-7; a weak D match, TRBD2 (7 bases). The V end lost 0 bases, the J end lost 7 bases, and 16 bases lay between the germline ends. The CDR3 is 15 amino acids. In germline, CDR1 is SGHAT, CDR2 FQNNGV. The CDR3: CASSLDPSGGGEQYF. The CDR3 DNA follows: TGTGCCAGCAGCTTAGATCCTAGCGGAGGGGGAGAGCAGTACTTC.

V gene TRBV20-1 combines with J gene TRBJ1-2, with TRBD1 as a possible D gene (6 bases). Trimming shortened V by 7 bases and J by 6 bases, and 9 bases separated the two germline ends. This CDR3 is 10 amino acids long. The germline V gene has CDR1 DFQATT and CDR2 SNEGSKA (reference sequence). The DNA for the CDR3 is TGCAGTGGAGGGGGGGATGGCTACACCTTC. It specifies CSGGGDGYTF.

This clone was seen more than once but under ten times. This CDR3 reads CASSQDLRTGELFF. As DNA, the CDR3 is TGCGCCAGCAGCCAGGACTTACGCACCGGGGAGCTGTTTTTT. This chain links TRBV4-1 with TRBJ2-2; maybe TRBD2 (5 bases). Trimming removed 3 bases from V and 4 bases from J, with 9 bases in between. From germline, CDR1 is MGHRA and CDR2 YSYEKL. This CDR3 has 14 amino acids.

This clone was observed a handful of times. J is TRBJ2-3 and V is TRBV2; no reliable D call. CDR3 length equals 11 residues. CDR1 and CDR2 from the germline V gene are SNHLY and FYNNEI. The V gene lost 4 bases and the J gene lost 5 bases, with 4 bases spanning the gap. DNA for the CDR3: TGTGCCAGCAGTGCCAGAGATACGCAGTATTTT. Protein: CASSARDTQYF.